The clone carrying this TCR beta chain was seen once. These data come from a study of OX40 agonist ivuxolimab in advanced cancers. Study context: An anti-OX40 (CD134) antibody with agonistic activity, ivuxolimab, was administered to patients.

The data were produced by immunoSEQ multiplex PCR, yet TCRdb's version contains in-frame clones alone and is incomplete. The profile covers some 84,000 clones, with about 91% appearing a single time and roughly 0.2% taken by the ten largest. Germline values: CDR1 SGHTA, CDR2 FQGNSA. Trimming took 7 bases from V and 0 from J, leaving 15 bases between them. This CDR3 comprises 15 residues. This receptor was taken from an adult with an advanced solid tumor such as melanoma, head and neck, liver or kidney cancer. The chain joins TRBV7-2 to TRBJ1-2; D perhaps matches TRBD1 (6 bases). Here the sequenced sample was CD4+ or CD8+ T cells sorted from blood, taken in a trial of the OX40 agonist ivuxolimab. This chain's CDR3 is CASNLRTASNYGYTF. The CDR3 DNA reads as TGTGCCAGCAACCTCAGGACAGCCTCTAACTATGGCTACACCTTC.